This is a list of T cell receptor beta chains from one sample in a study of T cell repertoires in cytomegalovirus infection. TCRdb processed the reads anew with MiXCR; each CDR3 protein has one entry. The sample holds hundreds of thousands of distinct CDR3 sequences, approximately 29% seen once. No cognate antigen is known for these TCRs. The sample in question was cultured CD8+ T cells from PBMCs, obtained from culture after CMV antigen stimulation. These receptors were obtained from a human donor in good health (CMV status not recorded). Some clones in this sample may be carry-over from other donors' samples. Each CDR3 is given with its conserved first and last residue.

>15|TRBJ2-1|TRBV13
CASSPSSGGPRGQFF
>16|TRBJ1-3|TRBV7-9
CASAQNGTASGNTIYF
>17|TRBJ1-2|TRBV7-2
CASSRLEAGEFVYGYTF
>14|TRBJ2-1|TRBV12-5
CASVWGSSYNEQFF
>16|TRBJ1-2|TRBV7-9
CASSAFEGYGNYGYTF
>15|TRBJ2-7|TRBV7-9
CASSLAKGGDYVSYF
>14|TRBJ2-5|TRBV29-1
CSVEGTGQQETQYF
>15|TRBJ1-1|TRBV7-6
CASSSTGGTGTEAFF
>14|TRBJ2-7|TRBV10-1
CASSAQGAIYEQYF
>13|TRBJ2-7|TRBV3-1
CASKGQSYYEQYF
>13|TRBJ1-5|TRBV27
CASSFFSNQPQHF
>13|TRBJ2-2|TRBV3-1
CASSFGFTGELFF
>12|TRBJ1-2|TRBV5-6
CASSSYGNGYTF
>16|TRBJ2-7|TRBV4-1
CASSHEGRVSSYEQYF
>19|TRBJ2-2|TRBV7-3
CASSKRALSEFANTGELFF
>18|TRBJ1-1|TRBV6-2/TRBV6-3
CASSYPPNMATQNTEAFF
>15|TRBJ1-1|TRBV4-1
CDSSQPGQGEKRFFF
>15|TRBJ2-2|TRBV9
CASSVDWFSTGELFF
>14|TRBJ2-3|TRBV7-8
CASSSDRGRDTQYF
>17|TRBJ2-3|TRBV6-5
CASSYSLAGQRTDTQYF
>15|TRBJ1-1|TRBV5-3
CASSLWTGSGTEAFF
>18|TRBJ2-2|TRBV6-5
CASSYSGTGVLVTGELFF
>13|TRBJ2-1|TRBV6-1
CASSAAGAHEQFF
>17|TRBJ2-6|TRBV27
CASTQRHGTSGANVLTF
>16|TRBJ2-3|TRBV10-2
CASSESWQTSTDTQYF
>18|TRBJ2-3|TRBV25-1
CASSEFSGLAASTDTQYF
>15|TRBJ2-3|TRBV27
CASRGFSGTTDTQYF
>8|TRBJ1-2|TRBV29-1
CSVNGYTF
>14|TRBJ1-2|TRBV10-3
CAISEVGGRLGYTF
>12|TRBJ1-1|TRBV19
CASSTGITEAFF
>15|TRBJ1-5|TRBV6-2/TRBV6-3
CASSQPGTGNQPQHF
>15|TRBJ2-5|TRBV28
CASSSGGAPQETQYF
>16|TRBJ2-1|TRBV6-1
CASSEASGGAYNEQFF
>14|TRBJ1-1|TRBV27
CASSVTTANTEAFF
>16|TRBJ2-1|TRBV18
CASSPPATRLYNEQFF
>18|TRBJ1-1|TRBV11-2
CASSLVGGTGGSGTEAFF
>11|TRBJ2-4|TRBV6-5
CASSPGQGEYF
>15|TRBJ2-2|TRBV6-2/TRBV6-3
CASSYGTANTGELFF
>14|TRBJ2-4|TRBV20-1
CSANVDLAKNIQYF
>14|TRBJ2-2|TRBV7-6
CASRAEANTGELFF
>14|TRBJ1-4|TRBV27
CASSLSLWTEKLFF
>14|TRBJ1-2|TRBV7-2
CASSVLTGREGYTF
>12|TRBJ2-7|TRBV6-5
CASSFPGDEQYF
>15|TRBJ2-4|TRBV11-2
CASSLTGTSKNIQYF
>16|TRBJ1-1|TRBV28
CASSLSTGGLTQRPFF